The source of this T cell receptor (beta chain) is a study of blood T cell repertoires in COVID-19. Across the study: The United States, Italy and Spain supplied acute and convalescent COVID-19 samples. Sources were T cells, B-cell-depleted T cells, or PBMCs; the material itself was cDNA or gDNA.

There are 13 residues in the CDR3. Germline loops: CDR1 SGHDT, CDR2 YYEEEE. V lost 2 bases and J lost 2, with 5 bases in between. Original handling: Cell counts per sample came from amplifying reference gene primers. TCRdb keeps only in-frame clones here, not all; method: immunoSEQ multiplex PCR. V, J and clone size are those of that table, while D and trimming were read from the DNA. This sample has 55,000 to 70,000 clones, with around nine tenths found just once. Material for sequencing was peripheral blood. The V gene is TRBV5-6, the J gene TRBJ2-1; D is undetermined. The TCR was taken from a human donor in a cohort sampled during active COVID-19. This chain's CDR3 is CASSFRAYNEQFF. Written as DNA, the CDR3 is TGTGCCAGCAGCTTCCGGGCCTACAATGAGCAGTTCTTC. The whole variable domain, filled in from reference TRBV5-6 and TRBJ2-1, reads DAGVTQSPTHLIKTRGQQVTLRCSPKSGHDTVSWYQQALGQGPQFIFQYYEEEERQRGNFPDRFSGHQFPNYSSELNVNALLLGDSALYLCASSFRAYNEQFFGPGTRLTVL.